This is a list of T cell receptor beta chains from one sample in a study of CD8 T cells in ankylosing spondylitis. TCRdb itself ran the 5' RACE reads through MiXCR, one entry per CDR3 protein. Among hundreds of thousands of distinct CDR3 sequences listed, about 25% were seen once. Material: blood, either unsorted or a sorted T cell fraction (not recorded which). These receptor sequences come from a male donor with ankylosing spondylitis. Each CDR3 is given with its conserved first and last residue. A D gene is named only where the DNA matches it firmly. The listing skips clone size in some rows; elsewhere it reads once, few, many or a size class.

clone_size: -
d_call: -
v_call: TRBV18
j_call: TRBJ2-1
cdr3_length: 14
cdr3_aa: CASSPLADNPEQFF
cdr3_nt: TGTGCCAGCTCACCACTAGCGGACAACCCTGAGCAGTTCTTC

clone_size: few
d_call: TRBD2
v_call: TRBV5-1
j_call: TRBJ2-7
cdr3_length: 15
cdr3_aa: CASSPSGGGGYEQYF
cdr3_nt: TGCGCCAGCAGCCCCTCCGGGGGGGGAGGCTACGAGCAGTACTTC

clone_size: -
d_call: TRBD2
v_call: TRBV20-1
j_call: TRBJ2-3
cdr3_length: 14
cdr3_aa: CSAVLAGSTDTQYF
cdr3_nt: TGCAGTGCCGTACTAGCGGGGAGCACAGATACGCAGTATTTT

clone_size: -
d_call: -
v_call: TRBV6-6
j_call: TRBJ1-1
cdr3_length: 13
cdr3_aa: CASSYSKWEGAFF
cdr3_nt: TGTGCCAGCAGTTACTCGAAATGGGAAGGAGCTTTCTTT

clone_size: many
d_call: -
v_call: TRBV5-1
j_call: TRBJ2-1
cdr3_length: 13
cdr3_aa: CASSLGVQNEQFF
cdr3_nt: TGCGCCAGCAGCTTGGGGGTTCAGAATGAGCAGTTCTTC

clone_size: -
d_call: -
v_call: TRBV10-3
j_call: TRBJ2-2
cdr3_length: 15
cdr3_aa: CAITETVANTGELFF
cdr3_nt: TGTGCCATCACTGAGACCGTAGCGAACACCGGGGAGCTGTTTTTT

clone_size: -
d_call: TRBD1
v_call: TRBV4-1
j_call: TRBJ1-5
cdr3_length: 15
cdr3_aa: CASSPDRGSNQPQHF
cdr3_nt: TGCGCCAGCAGCCCAGACAGGGGTAGCAATCAGCCCCAGCATTTT

clone_size: few
d_call: -
v_call: TRBV5-1
j_call: TRBJ2-3
cdr3_length: 14
cdr3_aa: CASSLIPGTDTQYF
cdr3_nt: TGCGCCAGCAGCTTGATTCCAGGAACAGATACGCAGTATTTT

clone_size: -
d_call: TRBD2
v_call: TRBV20-1
j_call: TRBJ2-2
cdr3_length: 14
cdr3_aa: CSARGLADTGELFF
cdr3_nt: TGCAGTGCCCGAGGACTAGCGGACACCGGGGAGCTGTTTTTT

clone_size: -
d_call: -
v_call: TRBV24-1
j_call: TRBJ2-1
cdr3_length: 15
cdr3_aa: CATSDLTEAYNEQFF
cdr3_nt: TGTGCCACCAGTGATTTGACAGAAGCCTACAATGAGCAGTTCTTC

clone_size: -
d_call: -
v_call: TRBV5-1
j_call: TRBJ2-2
cdr3_length: 14
cdr3_aa: CASSQAWGTGELFF
cdr3_nt: TGCGCCAGCAGCCAGGCTTGGGGCACCGGGGAGCTGTTTTTT

clone_size: -
d_call: -
v_call: TRBV7-9
j_call: TRBJ1-1
cdr3_length: 15
cdr3_aa: CASSTKGARNTEAFF
cdr3_nt: TGTGCCAGCAGCACCAAAGGGGCACGGAACACTGAAGCTTTCTTT

clone_size: -
d_call: TRBD2
v_call: TRBV11-2
j_call: TRBJ2-7
cdr3_length: 16
cdr3_aa: CASSFRLAGLSYEQYF
cdr3_nt: TGTGCCAGCAGCTTCAGACTAGCGGGGTTATCCTACGAGCAGTACTTC

clone_size: -
d_call: -
v_call: TRBV24-1
j_call: TRBJ2-3
cdr3_length: 14
cdr3_aa: CATGSGYSTDTQYF
cdr3_nt: TGTGCCACGGGAAGCGGATATAGCACAGATACGCAGTATTTT

clone_size: few
d_call: -
v_call: TRBV5-1
j_call: TRBJ1-4
cdr3_length: 15
cdr3_aa: CASSPLAGMDEKLFF
cdr3_nt: TGCGCCAGCAGCCCCCTGGCGGGTATGGATGAAAAACTGTTTTTT

clone_size: few
d_call: -
v_call: TRBV6-5
j_call: TRBJ1-2
cdr3_length: 13
cdr3_aa: CASSHRSNYGYTF
cdr3_nt: TGTGCCAGCAGCCATCGAAGTAACTATGGCTACACCTTC

clone_size: -
d_call: -
v_call: TRBV7-9
j_call: TRBJ2-7
cdr3_length: 10
cdr3_aa: CATEDYEQYF
cdr3_nt: TGTGCCACCGAGGATTACGAGCAGTACTTC

clone_size: -
d_call: TRBD2
v_call: TRBV20-1
j_call: TRBJ2-5
cdr3_length: 16
cdr3_aa: CSAVDSGLAIQETQYF
cdr3_nt: TGCAGTGCTGTTGATTCGGGACTAGCTATACAAGAGACCCAGTACTTC

clone_size: -
d_call: -
v_call: TRBV7-2
j_call: TRBJ1-3
cdr3_length: 15
cdr3_aa: CASSLVGASGNTIYF
cdr3_nt: TGTGCCAGCAGCTTAGTAGGGGCGAGTGGAAACACCATATATTTT

clone_size: -
d_call: TRBD2
v_call: TRBV2
j_call: TRBJ2-1
cdr3_length: 17
cdr3_aa: CASSVVAGLVSYNEQFF
cdr3_nt: TGTGCCAGCAGCGTCGTTGCGGGACTAGTGTCCTACAATGAGCAGTTCTTC

clone_size: once
d_call: -
v_call: TRBV15
j_call: TRBJ2-6
cdr3_length: 18
cdr3_aa: CATSRGLGRTSGANVLTF
cdr3_nt: TGTGCCACCAGCAGGGGATTAGGACGGACTTCTGGGGCCAACGTCCTGACTTTC

clone_size: few
d_call: -
v_call: TRBV20-1
j_call: TRBJ2-1
cdr3_length: 13
cdr3_aa: CSAKVTPYNEQFF
cdr3_nt: TGCAGTGCCAAAGTAACCCCCTACAATGAGCAGTTCTTC

clone_size: -
d_call: -
v_call: TRBV3-1
j_call: TRBJ2-3
cdr3_length: 15
cdr3_aa: CASSQDHLGTDTQYF
cdr3_nt: TGTGCCAGCAGCCAAGATCATCTCGGCACAGATACGCAGTATTTT

clone_size: once
d_call: TRBD2
v_call: TRBV7-9
j_call: TRBJ2-3
cdr3_length: 14
cdr3_aa: CASAGGTSTDTQYF
cdr3_nt: TGTGCCAGCGCCGGGGGGACTAGCACAGATACGCAGTATTTT

clone_size: few
d_call: -
v_call: TRBV6-1
j_call: TRBJ2-6
cdr3_length: 19
cdr3_aa: CASKLVGPGHHSGANVLTF
cdr3_nt: TGTGCCAGCAAATTGGTTGGACCGGGACACCACTCTGGGGCCAACGTCCTGACTTTC

clone_size: -
d_call: TRBD1
v_call: TRBV12-3/TRBV12-4
j_call: TRBJ1-2
cdr3_length: 14
cdr3_aa: CASTIRGQGNGYTF
cdr3_nt: TGTGCCAGCACTATTCGGGGACAGGGTAATGGCTACACCTTC

clone_size: -
d_call: -
v_call: TRBV7-7
j_call: TRBJ2-5
cdr3_length: 14
cdr3_aa: CASSLTHALETQYF
cdr3_nt: TGTGCCAGCAGCCTGACCCATGCGTTAGAGACCCAGTACTTC

clone_size: few
d_call: TRBD2
v_call: TRBV5-1
j_call: TRBJ2-5
cdr3_length: 15
cdr3_aa: CASSPGLAYQETQYF
cdr3_nt: TGCGCCAGCAGCCCGGGACTAGCGTACCAAGAGACCCAGTACTTC

clone_size: -
d_call: -
v_call: TRBV7-2
j_call: TRBJ2-3
cdr3_length: 13
cdr3_aa: CASTNPATDTQYF
cdr3_nt: TGTGCCAGCACCAACCCAGCCACAGATACGCAGTATTTT

clone_size: -
d_call: -
v_call: TRBV27
j_call: TRBJ1-5
cdr3_length: 15
cdr3_aa: CASSLSWDTNQPQHF
cdr3_nt: TGTGCCAGCAGTTTATCTTGGGACACAAATCAGCCCCAGCATTTT

clone_size: -
d_call: TRBD1
v_call: TRBV5-1
j_call: TRBJ2-1
cdr3_length: 16
cdr3_aa: CASSLSIGTGNNEQFF
cdr3_nt: TGCGCCAGCAGCTTGTCCATCGGGACAGGTAACAATGAGCAGTTCTTC

clone_size: few
d_call: -
v_call: TRBV19
j_call: TRBJ1-2
cdr3_length: 13
cdr3_aa: CASSIGVFYGYTF
cdr3_nt: TGTGCCAGTAGTATCGGGGTCTTCTATGGCTACACCTTC

clone_size: -
d_call: TRBD1
v_call: TRBV18
j_call: TRBJ1-6
cdr3_length: 14
cdr3_aa: CASSPGTGYSPLHF
cdr3_nt: TGTGCCAGCTCACCCGGGACAGGGTATTCACCCCTCCACTTT